The T cell receptor beta chain described here comes from a study of T cells in Graves' hyperthyroidism and ophthalmopathy. The CDR3 totals 14 residues. V lost 1 base, J lost 3 bases, and 5 bases stayed unmatched. Germline V gene data show CDR1 as SQVTM and CDR2 as ANQGSEA. There were TCR beta CDR3 regions amplified from RNA transcripts. First-round RT-PCR with HTBI primers amplified the TCR CDR3 region. TCRdb processed the multiplex PCR reads anew with MiXCR; each CDR3 protein has one entry. The table lists hundreds of thousands of distinct CDR3 sequences, around 19% of them singletons. Sequencing used blood. The chain is built from TRBV29-1 and TRBJ2-7; 8 nucleotides align to TRBD1. This receptor was taken from a woman between 45 and 65 years old with Graves' hyperthyroidism that later progressed to Graves' ophthalmopathy. The CDR3 sequence is CSVEGQGASYEQYF. CDR3 sequence (DNA): TGCAGCGTTGAAGGGCAGGGGGCTAGCTACGAGCAGTACTTC.